This TCR beta chain was sequenced during a study of blood T cells in healthy people across ages. V lost 0 bases to trimming and J lost 1 base, with 12 bases between them. The V gene's germline CDR1 is DFQATT and CDR2 SNEGSKA (reference sequence). The CDR3 runs 15 residues. Combining a sample-barcoded 5' primer with a J-beta primer mix, a second PCR ran for about 7 to 11 cycles. One entry per CDR3 protein results from TCRdb running MiXCR on the 5' RACE reads. The top ten hold about a sixth of the sample, which has around 800,000 distinct CDR3 sequences, more than 35% seen once. Overall study findings and caveats: PBMC samples, being unsorted, prevented any conclusive comparison of naive and antigen-experienced cells. Donor CMV infection status was unknown, possibly confounding age-related changes in expanded clonotypes.

About this clonotype itself: Its antigen is not identified.

Sequenced input: blood. The chain is built from TRBV20-1 and TRBJ2-5; D call uncertain. The sequence came from a man of 80 years or more in good health. CDR3 loop: CSARDWTPSQETQYF. The CDR3 bases are TGCAGTGCTAGAGATTGGACGCCCTCCCAAGAGACCCAGTACTTC.